This TCR beta chain emerged from a study of chemoradiotherapy in HPV16-positive cancers. Over chemoradiotherapy, repertoires were sampled more than once. The J segment lost 0 bases and the V segment lost 1 base, leaving 13 bases of the junction unmatched. The CDR3 has 19 residues. CDR1 is SGHRS and CDR2 is YFSETQ in the germline V gene. Comment on this clone: Its antigen is not identified.

TCRdb's table, derived via immunoSEQ multiplex PCR, lists solely in-frame clones and lacks some. The sample yields approximately 20,000 clones, 70% to 90% seen once. Overall study findings and caveats: Functional assays defining HPV-specific T cells used only a couple of HPV16-positive patients. For HPV16-positive patients, expanding HPV-responsive T cells associated with longer recurrence-free survival.

The source of this sequence is a human donor with HPV-associated anogenital cancer. This chain links TRBV5-1 with TRBJ1-3; TRBD1 matches 7 bases. Source: blood, taken from a patient who underwent chemoradiotherapy. In DNA, the CDR3 is TGCGCCAGCAGCTTGCCGACCGGACAGGCGGGGCACTCTGGAAACACCATATATTTT. Its translation is CASSLPTGQAGHSGNTIYF.